The rows below give T cell receptor beta chains drawn from one sample of a study of OX40 agonist ivuxolimab in advanced cancers. Here immunoSEQ multiplex PCR was the method, and the copy in TCRdb shows in-frame clones only, minus some. The sample lists about 99,000 clones, approximately 95% occurring once. The sequencing here drew on CD4+ or CD8+ T cells sorted from blood, taken in a trial of the OX40 agonist ivuxolimab. The receptors were gathered from an adult with an advanced solid tumor such as melanoma, head and neck, liver or kidney cancer. CDR3s include the opening cysteine and the closing phenylalanine or tryptophan. A D gene is named only where the DNA matches it firmly. Size is omitted from some rows. Given values are once, few, many or a class for expanded clones.

j_call | v_call | d_call | clone_size | cdr3_nt | cdr3_aa
TRBJ1-2 | TRBV4-2 | TRBD1 | - | TGTGCCAGCAGCCAAGATGCCGGACAGGGCCTGGGCTACACCTTC | CASSQDAGQGLGYTF
TRBJ2-7 | TRBV9 | TRBD2 | - | TGTGCCAGCAGCGTAGGGGGAGGGACCTACGAGCAGTACTTC | CASSVGGGTYEQYF
TRBJ2-7 | TRBV6-5 | - | - | TGTGCCAGCAGTTACTATCCCGGTTCCTACGAGCAGTACTTC | CASSYYPGSYEQYF
TRBJ2-7 | TRBV7-2 | - | - | TGTGCCAGCAGCTTCACGGGCCACGAGCAGTACTTC | CASSFTGHEQYF
TRBJ1-2 | TRBV6-5 | TRBD1 | - | TGTGCCAGTTGGACAGGGTTTGGCTACACCTTC | CASWTGFGYTF
TRBJ1-3 | TRBV9 | - | - | TGTGCCAGCAGCGTAGGTGGCAGGGTCGGAAACACCATATATTTT | CASSVGGRVGNTIYF
TRBJ2-7 | TRBV27 | - | - | TGTGCCAGCGGGGACATCCAAACTTTCTACGAGCAGTACTTC | CASGDIQTFYEQYF
TRBJ1-3 | TRBV20-1 | - | - | TGCAGCGCCCACTCTGGAAACACCATATATTTT | CSAHSGNTIYF
TRBJ2-7 | TRBV27 | - | - | TGTGCCAGCAGTTTAACGGGCGGCTCCTCCTACGAGCAGTACTTC | CASSLTGGSSYEQYF
TRBJ2-5 | TRBV7-7 | - | - | TGTGCCAGCAGCTTAGTTGGCGGCCAAGAGACCCAGTACTTC | CASSLVGGQETQYF
TRBJ2-3 | TRBV9 | - | - | TGTGCCAGCAGTGAGCTTACGGACAGCACAGATACGCAGTATTTT | CASSELTDSTDTQYF
TRBJ1-5 | TRBV28 | - | - | TGTGCCAGCAGTTTCGGCCAGCCCCAGCATTTT | CASSFGQPQHF
TRBJ2-5 | TRBV9 | - | - | TGTGCCAGCAGCCCAGGACCGGGGATGGAGACCCAGTACTTC | CASSPGPGMETQYF
TRBJ2-1 | TRBV7-3 | - | - | TGTGCCAGCAGCCCCGGACTCGACCCCAGGGCCTACAATGAGCAGTTCTTC | CASSPGLDPRAYNEQFF
TRBJ2-1 | TRBV7-9 | - | - | TGTGCCAGCAGCTTAGGAGCGGAGACTTACAATGAGCAGTTCTTC | CASSLGAETYNEQFF
TRBJ2-7 | TRBV6-5 | - | - | TGTGCCAGCAGTTACTCGCAGGGCTCCTACGAGCAGTACTTC | CASSYSQGSYEQYF
TRBJ2-3 | TRBV11-2 | TRBD2 | once | TGTGCCAGCAGCCCCATGGCGGGGGGGAGCACAGATACGCAGTATTTT | CASSPMAGGSTDTQYF
TRBJ2-3 | TRBV19 | - | - | TGTGCCAGTAGTATCAGCGGAACTAGCACAGATACGCAGTATTTT | CASSISGTSTDTQYF
TRBJ2-1 | TRBV4-2 | TRBD1 | - | TGTGCCAGCAGCCAAGATAGCGAGACAGGGGGAATTTATGAGCAGTTCTTC | CASSQDSETGGIYEQFF
TRBJ1-2 | TRBV4-1 | TRBD1 | once | TGCGCCAGCAGCCAAGATGGGACAGGGTTATATGGCTACACCTTC | CASSQDGTGLYGYTF
TRBJ2-6 | TRBV6-5 | TRBD2 | - | TGTGCCAGCAGTTACGGACTAGATTATCCCGTCCTGACTTTC | CASSYGLDYPVLTF
TRBJ2-7 | TRBV7-9 | TRBD2 | - | TGTGCCAGCAGCTTAGGGGGAGGGACTACCTCCTACGAGCAGTACTTC | CASSLGGGTTSYEQYF
TRBJ2-1 | TRBV11-2 | TRBD2 | - | TGTGCCAGCAGCTTAGAGGGGGGACTAGCGGGATTAGGTGAGCAGTTCTTC | CASSLEGGLAGLGEQFF
TRBJ1-1 | TRBV28 | - | - | TGTGCCAGCCGACCGACGGAAAACACTGAAGCTTTCTTT | CASRPTENTEAFF
TRBJ2-1 | TRBV6-5 | TRBD1 | - | TGTGCCAGCAGTGGGACAGGCTCCTACAATGAGCAGTTCTTC | CASSGTGSYNEQFF
TRBJ1-2 | TRBV4-2 | - | - | TGTGCCAGCAGCTATATGGCCGGGGGCACCGCTAACTATGGCTACACCTTC | CASSYMAGGTANYGYTF
TRBJ2-1 | TRBV9 | - | - | TGTGCCAGCAGCGCCCACGCGGACTCCTACAATGAGCAGTTCTTC | CASSAHADSYNEQFF
TRBJ2-1 | TRBV28 | - | - | TGTGCCAGCAGTTTAAGACTAGACTCCTACAATGAGCAGTTCTTC | CASSLRLDSYNEQFF
TRBJ1-4 | TRBV6-6 | TRBD1 | - | TGTGCCAGCTCCGCCGGGACAGGGGGGATGAGAGAAAAACTGTTTTTT | CASSAGTGGMREKLFF
TRBJ2-5 | TRBV7-2 | TRBD2 | - | TGTGCCAGCAGCTTAGCTGGGACTAGCGGGAGGGCCCGAGAGACCCAGTACTTC | CASSLAGTSGRARETQYF